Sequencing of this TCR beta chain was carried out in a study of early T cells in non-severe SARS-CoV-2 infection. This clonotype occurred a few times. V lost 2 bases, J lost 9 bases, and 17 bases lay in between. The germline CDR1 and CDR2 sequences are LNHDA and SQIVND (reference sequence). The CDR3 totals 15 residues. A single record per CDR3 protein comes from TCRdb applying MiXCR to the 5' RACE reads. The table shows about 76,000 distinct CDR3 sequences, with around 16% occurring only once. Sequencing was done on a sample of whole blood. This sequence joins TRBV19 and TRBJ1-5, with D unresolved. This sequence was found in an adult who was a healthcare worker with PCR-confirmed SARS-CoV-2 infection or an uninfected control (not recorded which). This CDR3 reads CASSIWVHPIRPQHF. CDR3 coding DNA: TGTGCCAGTAGTATATGGGTCCACCCGATTCGGCCCCAGCATTTT.